This T cell receptor (beta chain) originates from a study of cytomegalovirus exposure and HLA in healthy donors. Overall study results and limits: Apparent HLA restriction characterized most CMV-associated TCR beta chains in a later analysis.

PCR used 60 Vbeta primers and 13 Jbeta primers. Original processing methods: Unique TCR beta chains totaled 65 million to 95 million in a later count, with around 11 million of them shared. Sequencing was performed with immunoSEQ multiplex PCR; in TCRdb, only in-frame clones are kept and a portion is missing. That table gives V, J and clone size, and the DNA gave D and trimming. This repertoire shows about 240,000 clones, around 80% found once; its top ten account for around 8.6%. The CDR3 totals 15 residues. Trimming stripped 5 bases from V and 5 bases from J, with 18 bases between. Germline-derived CDR1 and CDR2 are LNHDA and SQIVND (reference sequence). Details on this clone: Its antigen is not known.

The receptor's source is a woman in her sixties in good health and CMV-seropositive. The rearrangement links TRBV19 to TRBJ1-1, with D possibly being TRBD1 (5 bases). The source material was PBMCs. The CDR3 loop reads CASSRAKGRETEAFF. The CDR3 DNA is TGTGCCAGTAGTCGGGCGAAGGGGCGTGAAACTGAAGCTTTCTTT.